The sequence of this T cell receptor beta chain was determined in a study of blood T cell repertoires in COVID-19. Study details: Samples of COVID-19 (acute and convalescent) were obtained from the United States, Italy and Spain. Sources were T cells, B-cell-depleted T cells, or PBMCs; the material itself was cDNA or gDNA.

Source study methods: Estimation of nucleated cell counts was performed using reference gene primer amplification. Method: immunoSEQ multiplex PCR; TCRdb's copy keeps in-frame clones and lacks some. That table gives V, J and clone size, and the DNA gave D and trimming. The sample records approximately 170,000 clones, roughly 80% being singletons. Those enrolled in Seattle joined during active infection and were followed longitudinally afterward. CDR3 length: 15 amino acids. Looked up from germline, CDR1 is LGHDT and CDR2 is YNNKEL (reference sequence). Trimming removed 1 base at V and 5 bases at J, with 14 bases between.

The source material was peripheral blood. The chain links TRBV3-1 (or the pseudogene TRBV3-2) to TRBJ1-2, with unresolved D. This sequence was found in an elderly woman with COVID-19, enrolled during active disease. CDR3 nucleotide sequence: TGTGCCAGCAGCCAAGGTTCGTTTGCGGGGTATGGCTACACCTTC. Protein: CASSQGSFAGYGYTF.